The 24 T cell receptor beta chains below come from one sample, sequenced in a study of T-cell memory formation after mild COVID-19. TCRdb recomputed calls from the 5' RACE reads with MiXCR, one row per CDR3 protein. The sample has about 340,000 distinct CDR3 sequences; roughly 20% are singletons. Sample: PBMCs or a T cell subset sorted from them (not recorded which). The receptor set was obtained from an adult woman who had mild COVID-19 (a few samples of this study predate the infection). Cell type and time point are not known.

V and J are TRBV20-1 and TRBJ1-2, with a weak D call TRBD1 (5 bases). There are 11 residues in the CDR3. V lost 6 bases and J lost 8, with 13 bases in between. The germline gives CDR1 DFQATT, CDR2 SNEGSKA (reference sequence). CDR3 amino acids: CSAQGVMGYTF. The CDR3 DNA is TGCAGTGCCCAGGGCGTCATGGGCTACACCTTC.

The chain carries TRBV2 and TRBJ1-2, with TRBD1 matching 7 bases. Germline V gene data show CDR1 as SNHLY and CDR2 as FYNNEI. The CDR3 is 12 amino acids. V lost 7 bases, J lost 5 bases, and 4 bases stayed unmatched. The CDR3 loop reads CASNLQGYGYTF. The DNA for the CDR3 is TGTGCCAGCAACTTACAGGGGTATGGCTACACCTTC.

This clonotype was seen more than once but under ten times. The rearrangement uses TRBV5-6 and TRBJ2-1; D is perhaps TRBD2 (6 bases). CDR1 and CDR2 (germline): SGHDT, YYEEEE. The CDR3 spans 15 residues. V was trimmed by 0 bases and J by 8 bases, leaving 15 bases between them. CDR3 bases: TGTGCCAGCAGCTTGGAGCTCCGGAGGGAGCATGAGCAGTTCTTC. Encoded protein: CASSLELRREHEQFF.

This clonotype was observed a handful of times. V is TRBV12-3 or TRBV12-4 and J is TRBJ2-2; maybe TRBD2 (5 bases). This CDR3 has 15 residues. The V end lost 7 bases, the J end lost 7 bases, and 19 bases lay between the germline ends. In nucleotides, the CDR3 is TGTGCCAGCACCCCCGGCAGACATGAGGGCGGGGAGCTGTTTTTT. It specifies CASTPGRHEGGELFF.

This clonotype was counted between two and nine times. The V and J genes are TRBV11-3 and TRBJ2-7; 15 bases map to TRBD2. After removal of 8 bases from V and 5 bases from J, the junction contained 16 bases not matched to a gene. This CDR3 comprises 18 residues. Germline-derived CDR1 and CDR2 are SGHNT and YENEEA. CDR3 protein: CASAKGGLAGGRLNEQYF. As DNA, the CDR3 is TGTGCCAGCGCCAAGGGCGGACTAGCGGGAGGGAGGTTGAACGAGCAGTACTTC.

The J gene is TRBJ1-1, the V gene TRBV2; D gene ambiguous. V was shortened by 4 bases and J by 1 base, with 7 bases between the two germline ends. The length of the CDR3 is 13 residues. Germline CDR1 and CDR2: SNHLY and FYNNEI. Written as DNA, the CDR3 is TGTGCCAGCAGTGCCCGCTGGAACACTGAAGCTTTCTTT. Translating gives CASSARWNTEAFF.

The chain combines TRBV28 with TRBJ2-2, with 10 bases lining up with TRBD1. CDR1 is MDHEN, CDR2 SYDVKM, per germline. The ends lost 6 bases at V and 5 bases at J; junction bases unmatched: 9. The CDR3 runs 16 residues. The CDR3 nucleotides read TGTGCCAGCAGAATGGGGGACAGGGGATTGACCGGGGAGCTGTTTTTT. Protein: CASRMGDRGLTGELFF.

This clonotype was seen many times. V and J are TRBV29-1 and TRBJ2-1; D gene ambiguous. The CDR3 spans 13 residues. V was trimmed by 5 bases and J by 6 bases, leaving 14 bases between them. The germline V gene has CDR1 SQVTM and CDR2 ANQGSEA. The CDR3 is CSVWSFPINEQFF. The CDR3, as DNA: TGCAGCGTTTGGTCCTTTCCCATCAATGAGCAGTTCTTC.

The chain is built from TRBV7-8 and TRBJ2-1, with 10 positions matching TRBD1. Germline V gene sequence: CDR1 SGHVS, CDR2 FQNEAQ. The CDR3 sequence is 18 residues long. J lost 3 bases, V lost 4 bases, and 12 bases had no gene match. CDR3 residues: CASSSALSGTGDYNEQFF. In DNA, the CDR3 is TGTGCCAGCAGCTCAGCCCTATCCGGGACAGGGGACTACAATGAGCAGTTCTTC.

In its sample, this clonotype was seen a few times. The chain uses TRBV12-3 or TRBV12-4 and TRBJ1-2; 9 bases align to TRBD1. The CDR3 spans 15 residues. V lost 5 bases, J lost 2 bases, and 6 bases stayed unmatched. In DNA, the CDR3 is TGTGCCAGCAGTCAGGGACAGGGAATAAACTATGGCTACACCTTC. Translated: CASSQGQGINYGYTF.

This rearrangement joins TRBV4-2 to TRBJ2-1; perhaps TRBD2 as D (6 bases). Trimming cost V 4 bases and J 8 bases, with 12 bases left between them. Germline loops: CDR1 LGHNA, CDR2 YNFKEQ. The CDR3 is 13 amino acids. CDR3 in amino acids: CASSLGLKDEQFF. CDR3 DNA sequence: TGTGCCAGCAGCCTGGGACTCAAGGATGAGCAGTTCTTC.

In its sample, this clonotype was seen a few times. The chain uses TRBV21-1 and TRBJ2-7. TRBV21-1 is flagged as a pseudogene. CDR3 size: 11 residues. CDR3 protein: CASSKGDEQYF. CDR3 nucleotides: TGTGCCAGCAGCAAAGGTGACGAGCAGTACTTC.

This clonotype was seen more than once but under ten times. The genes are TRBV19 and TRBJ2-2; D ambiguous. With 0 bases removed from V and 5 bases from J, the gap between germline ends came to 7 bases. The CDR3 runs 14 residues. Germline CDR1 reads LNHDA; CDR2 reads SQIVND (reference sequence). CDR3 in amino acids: CASSIERRTGELFF. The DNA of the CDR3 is TGTGCCAGTAGTATAGAAAGACGTACCGGGGAGCTGTTTTTT. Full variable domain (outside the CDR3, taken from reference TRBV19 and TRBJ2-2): DGGITQSPKYLFRKEGQNVTLSCEQNLNHDAMYWYRQDPGQGLRLIYYSQIVNDFQKGDIAEGYSVSREKKESFPLTVTSAQKNPTAFYLCASSIERRTGELFFGEGSRLTVL.

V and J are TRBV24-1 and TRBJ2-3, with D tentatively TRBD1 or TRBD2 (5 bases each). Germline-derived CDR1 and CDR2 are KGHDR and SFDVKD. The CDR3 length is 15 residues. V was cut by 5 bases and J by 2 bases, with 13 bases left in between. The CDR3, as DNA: TGTGCCACCAGTGGATTCAGGGAGAACACAGATACGCAGTATTTT. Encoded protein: CATSGFRENTDTQYF.

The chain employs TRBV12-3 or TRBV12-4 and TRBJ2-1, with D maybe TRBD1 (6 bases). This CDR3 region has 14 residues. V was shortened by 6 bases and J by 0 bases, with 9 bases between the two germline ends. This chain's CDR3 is CASSQGSSYNEQFF. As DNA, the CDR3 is TGTGCCAGCAGCCAGGGGAGCTCCTACAATGAGCAGTTCTTC.

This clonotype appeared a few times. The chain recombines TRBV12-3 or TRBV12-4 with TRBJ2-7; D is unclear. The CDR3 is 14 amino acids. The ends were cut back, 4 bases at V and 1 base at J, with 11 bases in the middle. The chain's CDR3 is CASSWTPQSYEQYF. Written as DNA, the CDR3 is TGTGCCAGCAGTTGGACCCCACAATCCTACGAGCAGTACTTC.

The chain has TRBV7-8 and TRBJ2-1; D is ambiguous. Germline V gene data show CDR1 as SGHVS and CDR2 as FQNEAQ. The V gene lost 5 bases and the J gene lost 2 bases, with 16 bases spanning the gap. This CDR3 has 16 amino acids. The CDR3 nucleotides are TGTGCCAGCAGCCTCATCAGTCCAAGCACCTACAATGAGCAGTTCTTC. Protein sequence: CASSLISPSTYNEQFF.

The CDR3 DNA reads as TGTGTCGGCGCTAGCGGGACATTCAATGAGCAGTTCTTC. Its translation: CVGASGTFNEQFF. The chain carries TRBV7-8 and TRBJ2-1; 9 bases map to TRBD2. Germline V gene lookup returns CDR1 SGHVS and CDR2 FQNEAQ. This CDR3 spans 13 amino acids. The full variable domain, its missing parts supplied by reference TRBV7-8 and TRBJ2-1, is GAGVSQSPRYKVAKRGQDVALRCDPISGHVSLFWYQQALGQGPEFLTYFQNEAQLDKSGLPSDRFFAERPEGSVSTLKIQRTQQEDSAVYLCVGASGTFNEQFFGPGTRLTVL.

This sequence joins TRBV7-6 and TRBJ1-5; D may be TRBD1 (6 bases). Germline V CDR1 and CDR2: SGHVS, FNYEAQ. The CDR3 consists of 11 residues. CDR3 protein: CEQGNNQPQHF. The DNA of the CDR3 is TGTGAACAGGGAAACAATCAGCCCCAGCATTTT.

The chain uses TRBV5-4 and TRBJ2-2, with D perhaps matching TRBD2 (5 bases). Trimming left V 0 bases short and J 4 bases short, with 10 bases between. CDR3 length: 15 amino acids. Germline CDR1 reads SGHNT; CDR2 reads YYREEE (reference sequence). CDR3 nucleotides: TGTGCCAGCAGCTTGGTGCAAGGAGGCACCGGGGAGCTGTTTTTT. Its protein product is CASSLVQGGTGELFF.

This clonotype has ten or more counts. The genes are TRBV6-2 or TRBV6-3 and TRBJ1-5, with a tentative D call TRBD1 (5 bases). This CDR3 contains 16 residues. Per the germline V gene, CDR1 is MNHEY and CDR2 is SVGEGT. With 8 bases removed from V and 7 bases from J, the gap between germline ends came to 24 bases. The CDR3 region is CASSRVRGRRGQPQHF. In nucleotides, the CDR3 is TGTGCCAGCTCTCGAGTCCGGGGGAGAAGGGGACAGCCCCAGCATTTT.

CDR3 sequence: CAISGTGTGSGTVDTQYF. The CDR3 DNA sequence: TGTGCCATCAGTGGCACCGGGACAGGGAGTGGGACGGTGGATACGCAGTATTTT. The chain couples TRBV10-3 to TRBJ2-3; 9 nucleotides match TRBD1. Trimming cost V 4 bases and J 6 bases; bases outside gene matches: 17. CDR3 length: 18 amino acids. Germline CDR1 reads ENHRY; CDR2 reads SYGVKD.

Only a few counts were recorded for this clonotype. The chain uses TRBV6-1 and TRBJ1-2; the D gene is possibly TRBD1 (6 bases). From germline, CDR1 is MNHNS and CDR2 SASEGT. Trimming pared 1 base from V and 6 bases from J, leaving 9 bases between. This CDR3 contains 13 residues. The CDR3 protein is CASSEGYRDGYTF. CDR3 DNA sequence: TGTGCCAGCAGTGAAGGTTACAGGGATGGCTACACCTTC.

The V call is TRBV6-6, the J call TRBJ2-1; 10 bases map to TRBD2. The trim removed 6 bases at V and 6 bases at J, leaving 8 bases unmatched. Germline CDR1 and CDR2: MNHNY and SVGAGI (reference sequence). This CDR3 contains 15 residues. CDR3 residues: CASSWTSGPLNEQFF. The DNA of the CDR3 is TGTGCCAGCAGCTGGACTAGCGGACCTCTCAATGAGCAGTTCTTC.